The rows below give T cell receptor beta chains drawn from one sample of a study of blood T cell repertoires in COVID-19. Sequenced by immunoSEQ multiplex PCR; TCRdb stores in-frame clones only, minus some. The table shows 300,000 or so clones, with 80% to 95% occurring only once. The sequenced material came from PBMCs or T cells enriched from blood (not recorded which). These receptors were collected from a woman aged 30 to 39 who had recovered from COVID-19. Each CDR3 is given with its conserved first and last residue. Each record gives: CDR3 protein, CDR3 DNA, D gene, clone size, J gene, V gene. A D gene is named only where the DNA matches it firmly. Size tells how often a clone was seen (once, few, many) or the class of an expanded clone, and some rows leave it out.

CDR3 protein: CASRTTHRDSNYEQYF; CDR3 DNA: TGTGCCAGCAGAACGACCCACCGGGACTCCAACTACGAGCAGTACTTC; D gene: .; clone size: .; J gene: TRBJ2-7; V gene: TRBV7-9
CDR3 protein: CASSFRVLSKNIQYF; CDR3 DNA: TGTGCCAGCAGTTTTCGGGTTTTAAGCAAAAACATTCAGTACTTC; D gene: .; clone size: .; J gene: TRBJ2-4; V gene: TRBV28
CDR3 protein: CASSTQGRWDYNEQFF; CDR3 DNA: TGCGCCAGCAGCACCCAGGGGCGTTGGGACTACAATGAGCAGTTCTTC; D gene: .; clone size: .; J gene: TRBJ2-1; V gene: TRBV4-3
CDR3 protein: CASSPELQPGQNTDTQYF; CDR3 DNA: TGTGCCAGCTCACCAGAATTACAACCGGGACAGAACACAGATACGCAGTATTTT; D gene: TRBD1; clone size: .; J gene: TRBJ2-3; V gene: TRBV18
CDR3 protein: CASRLGQGAPARNSPLHF; CDR3 DNA: TGTGCCAGCAGGTTGGGACAGGGGGCCCCCGCACGCAATTCACCCCTCCACTTT; D gene: TRBD1; clone size: .; J gene: TRBJ1-6; V gene: TRBV7-2
CDR3 protein: CASSPERLPTQYF; CDR3 DNA: TGTGCCAGCAGCCCTGAACGTCTACCAACGCAGTATTTT; D gene: .; clone size: .; J gene: TRBJ2-3; V gene: TRBV5-6
CDR3 protein: CASSSGLRGETQYF; CDR3 DNA: TGTGCCAGCAGCTCGGGACTCCGAGGGGAGACCCAGTACTTC; D gene: .; clone size: .; J gene: TRBJ2-5; V gene: TRBV5-6
CDR3 protein: CASSYLGVDGYTF; CDR3 DNA: TGTGCCAGCAGTTATTTAGGGGTAGACGGCTACACCTTC; D gene: .; clone size: .; J gene: TRBJ1-2; V gene: TRBV6-6
CDR3 protein: CASSLVVGRGETQYF; CDR3 DNA: TGTGCCAGCAGCTTGGTGGTGGGGAGGGGGGAGACCCAGTACTTC; D gene: .; clone size: .; J gene: TRBJ2-5; V gene: TRBV5-6
CDR3 protein: CASSNPGQGKTNEKLFF; CDR3 DNA: TGTGCCAGCAGTAACCCGGGACAGGGGAAGACTAATGAAAAACTGTTTTTT; D gene: TRBD1; clone size: once; J gene: TRBJ1-4; V gene: TRBV27
CDR3 protein: CASSLMPGLEYEQYF; CDR3 DNA: TGTGCCAGCAGTTTGATGCCCGGTCTAGAGTACGAGCAGTACTTC; D gene: .; clone size: medium-sized; J gene: TRBJ2-7; V gene: TRBV27
CDR3 protein: CASSGPWTDYGYTF; CDR3 DNA: TGTGCCAGCAGTGGCCCGTGGACAGACTATGGCTACACCTTC; D gene: .; clone size: .; J gene: TRBJ1-2; V gene: TRBV3-1/TRBV3-2
CDR3 protein: CASSPSPGLHSYEQYF; CDR3 DNA: TGTGCCAGCAGTCCCTCTCCTGGACTACACTCCTACGAGCAGTACTTC; D gene: .; clone size: .; J gene: TRBJ2-7; V gene: TRBV27
CDR3 protein: CASSLTSGTSFYEQYF; CDR3 DNA: TGTGCCAGCAGCCTAACGTCCGGGACTAGCTTCTACGAGCAGTACTTC; D gene: TRBD2; clone size: .; J gene: TRBJ2-7; V gene: TRBV5-6